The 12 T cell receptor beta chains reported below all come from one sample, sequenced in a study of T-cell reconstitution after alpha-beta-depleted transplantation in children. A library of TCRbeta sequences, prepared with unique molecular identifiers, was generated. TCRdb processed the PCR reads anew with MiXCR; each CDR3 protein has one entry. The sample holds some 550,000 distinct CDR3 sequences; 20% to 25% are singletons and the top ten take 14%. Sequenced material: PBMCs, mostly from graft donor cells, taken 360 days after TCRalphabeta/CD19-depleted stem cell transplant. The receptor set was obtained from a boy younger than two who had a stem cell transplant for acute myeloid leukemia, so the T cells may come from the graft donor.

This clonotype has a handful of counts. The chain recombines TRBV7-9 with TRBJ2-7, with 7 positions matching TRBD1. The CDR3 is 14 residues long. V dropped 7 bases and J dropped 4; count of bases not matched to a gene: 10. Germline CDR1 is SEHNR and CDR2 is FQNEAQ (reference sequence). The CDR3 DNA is TGTGCCAGCACCCCGGCCGGGACAGCTTACGAGCAGTACTTC. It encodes CASTPAGTAYEQYF.

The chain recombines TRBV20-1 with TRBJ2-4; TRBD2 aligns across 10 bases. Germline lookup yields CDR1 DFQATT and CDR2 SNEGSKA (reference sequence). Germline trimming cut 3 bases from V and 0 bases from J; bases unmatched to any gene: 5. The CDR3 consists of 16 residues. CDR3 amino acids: CSASLAGALAKNIQYF. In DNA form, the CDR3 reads TGCAGTGCTAGTCTAGCGGGGGCATTAGCCAAAAACATTCAGTACTTC.

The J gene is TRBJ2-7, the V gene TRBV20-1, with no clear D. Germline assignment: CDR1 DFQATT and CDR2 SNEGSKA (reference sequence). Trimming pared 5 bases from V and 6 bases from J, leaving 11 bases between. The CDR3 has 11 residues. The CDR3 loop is CSASRSGEQYV. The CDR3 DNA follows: TGCAGTGCTTCCCGCTCTGGCGAGCAGTACGTC.

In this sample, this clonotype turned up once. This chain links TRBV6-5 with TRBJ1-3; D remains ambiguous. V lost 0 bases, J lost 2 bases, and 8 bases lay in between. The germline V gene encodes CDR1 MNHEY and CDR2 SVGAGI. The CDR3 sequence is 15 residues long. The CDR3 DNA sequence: TGTGCCAGCAGTTACTCGGAGAGGGCTGGAAACACCATATATTTT. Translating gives CASSYSERAGNTIYF.

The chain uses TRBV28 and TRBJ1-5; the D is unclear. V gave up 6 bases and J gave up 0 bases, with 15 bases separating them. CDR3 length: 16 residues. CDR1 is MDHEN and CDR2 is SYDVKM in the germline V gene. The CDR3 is CASRMGSVTSNQPQHF. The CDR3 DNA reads TGTGCCAGCAGAATGGGTTCGGTGACTAGCAATCAGCCCCAGCATTTT.

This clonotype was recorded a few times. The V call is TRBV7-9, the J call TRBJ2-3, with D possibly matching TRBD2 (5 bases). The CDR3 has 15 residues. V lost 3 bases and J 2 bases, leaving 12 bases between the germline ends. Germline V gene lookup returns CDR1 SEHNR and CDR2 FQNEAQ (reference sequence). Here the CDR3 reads CASSLTGRSTDTQYF. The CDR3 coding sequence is TGTGCCAGCAGCTTGACGGGGAGATCCACAGATACGCAGTATTTT.

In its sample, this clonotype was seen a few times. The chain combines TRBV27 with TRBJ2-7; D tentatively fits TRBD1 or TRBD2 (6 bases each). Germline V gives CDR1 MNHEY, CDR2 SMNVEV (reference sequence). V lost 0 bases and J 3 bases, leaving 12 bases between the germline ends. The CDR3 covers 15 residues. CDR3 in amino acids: CASSLSGGPNYEQYF. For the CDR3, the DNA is TGTGCCAGCAGTTTATCCGGGGGCCCTAACTACGAGCAGTACTTC.

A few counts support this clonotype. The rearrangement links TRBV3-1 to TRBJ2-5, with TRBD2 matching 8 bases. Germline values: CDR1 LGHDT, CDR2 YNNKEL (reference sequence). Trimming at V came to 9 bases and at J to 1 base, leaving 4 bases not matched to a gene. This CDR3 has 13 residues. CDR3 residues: CASTSGFQETQYF. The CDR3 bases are TGTGCCAGTACTAGCGGATTCCAAGAGACCCAGTACTTC.

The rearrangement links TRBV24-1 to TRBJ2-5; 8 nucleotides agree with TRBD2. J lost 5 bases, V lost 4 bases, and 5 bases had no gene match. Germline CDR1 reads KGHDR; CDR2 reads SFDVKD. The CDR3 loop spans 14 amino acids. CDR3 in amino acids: CATSDGGVSETQYF. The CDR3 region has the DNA TGTGCCACCAGTGACGGGGGGGTAAGCGAGACCCAGTACTTC.

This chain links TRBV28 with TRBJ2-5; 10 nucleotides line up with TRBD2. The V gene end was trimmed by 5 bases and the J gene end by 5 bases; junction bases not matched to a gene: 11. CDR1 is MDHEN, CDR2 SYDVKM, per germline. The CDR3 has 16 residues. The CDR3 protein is CASSQTAGGEIETQYF. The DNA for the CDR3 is TGTGCCAGCAGTCAAACAGCGGGGGGGGAAATTGAGACCCAGTACTTC.

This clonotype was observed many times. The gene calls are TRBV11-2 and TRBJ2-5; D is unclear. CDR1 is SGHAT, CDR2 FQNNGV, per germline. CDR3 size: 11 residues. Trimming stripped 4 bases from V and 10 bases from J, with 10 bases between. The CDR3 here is CASSSSAIQYF. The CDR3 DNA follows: TGTGCCAGCAGCTCGAGCGCTATCCAGTACTTC.

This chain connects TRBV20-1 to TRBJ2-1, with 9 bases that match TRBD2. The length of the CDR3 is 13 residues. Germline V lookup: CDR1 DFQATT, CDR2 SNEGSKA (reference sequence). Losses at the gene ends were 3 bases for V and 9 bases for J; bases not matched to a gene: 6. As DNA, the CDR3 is TGCAGTGCTAGGCATGCGGGGGGGACTGAGCAGTTCTTC. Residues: CSARHAGGTEQFF.